This is a list of T cell receptor beta chains from one sample in a study of shared clonotypes between healthy human individuals. TCRdb's copy holds only in-frame clones and misses some; the assay was immunoSEQ multiplex PCR. The sample carries roughly 1,800,000 clones, about 95% recorded once. Sequencing was done on a sample of naive CD8+ T cells sorted from blood. Source of these receptors: a young man in good health. Both conserved end residues are part of each CDR3. D genes are given only for firm matches. Clone size is shown for a subset of rows, as once, few, many or a class of expanded clone.

clone size: NA; D gene: NA; V gene: TRBV7-9; J gene: TRBJ2-1; CDR3 DNA: TGTGCCAGCAGCTCCGGGACTTACTCCTACAATGAGCAGTTCTTC; CDR3 protein: CASSSGTYSYNEQFF
clone size: NA; D gene: NA; V gene: TRBV28; J gene: TRBJ2-7; CDR3 DNA: TGTGCCAGCAGCACGGTTACAGGGATCAACGAGCAGTACTTC; CDR3 protein: CASSTVTGINEQYF
clone size: NA; D gene: NA; V gene: TRBV25-1; J gene: TRBJ1-5; CDR3 DNA: TGTGCCAGCCCGCGCGGGCCTTATTATAGCAATCAGCCCCAGCATTTT; CDR3 protein: CASPRGPYYSNQPQHF
clone size: NA; D gene: NA; V gene: TRBV2; J gene: TRBJ2-4; CDR3 DNA: TGTGCCAGCAGTGATTCCAGGGCGTACTTC; CDR3 protein: CASSDSRAYF
clone size: NA; D gene: TRBD2; V gene: TRBV7-8; J gene: TRBJ2-1; CDR3 DNA: TGTGCCAGCATTGCGGGGGTAGGAAGTGAGCAGTTCTTC; CDR3 protein: CASIAGVGSEQFF
clone size: NA; D gene: NA; V gene: TRBV4-3; J gene: TRBJ2-3; CDR3 DNA: TGCGCCAGCAGCCAAGAGCGAGAGGCAGATACGCAGTATTTT; CDR3 protein: CASSQEREADTQYF
clone size: NA; D gene: NA; V gene: TRBV6-1; J gene: TRBJ2-1; CDR3 DNA: TGTGCCAGCAGTGAAGACACGGCGTTCTACAATGAGCAGTTCTTC; CDR3 protein: CASSEDTAFYNEQFF
clone size: NA; D gene: TRBD2; V gene: TRBV11-2; J gene: TRBJ2-3; CDR3 DNA: TGTGCCAGCAGCTTAGTTGGGGGGGACCACACAGATACGCAGTATTTT; CDR3 protein: CASSLVGGDHTDTQYF
clone size: NA; D gene: NA; V gene: TRBV27; J gene: TRBJ2-7; CDR3 DNA: TGTGCCAGCAGCTTGCGATATTCCTACGAGCAGTACTTC; CDR3 protein: CASSLRYSYEQYF
clone size: NA; D gene: NA; V gene: TRBV29-1; J gene: TRBJ2-1; CDR3 DNA: TGCAGCGTTGAAAAGAATACTGTCCAGGTCTCCTACAATGAGCAGTTCTTC; CDR3 protein: CSVEKNTVQVSYNEQFF
clone size: NA; D gene: NA; V gene: TRBV25-1; J gene: TRBJ2-1; CDR3 DNA: TGTGCCAGCAGTGAATATCGGGGGAGCTCCTACAATGAGCAGTTCTTC; CDR3 protein: CASSEYRGSSYNEQFF
clone size: once; D gene: NA; V gene: TRBV27; J gene: TRBJ1-2; CDR3 DNA: TGTGCCAGCAGTTTATCGCCGGGGATGAGTGGCTACACCTTC; CDR3 protein: CASSLSPGMSGYTF
clone size: NA; D gene: NA; V gene: TRBV15; J gene: TRBJ2-7; CDR3 DNA: TGTGCCACCAGCAGATTCCGGGATACCTACGAGCAGTACTTC; CDR3 protein: CATSRFRDTYEQYF
clone size: NA; D gene: NA; V gene: TRBV28; J gene: TRBJ2-5; CDR3 DNA: TGTGCCAGCAGTTTCCCCGGCGGAGAGACCCAGTACTTC; CDR3 protein: CASSFPGGETQYF
clone size: NA; D gene: TRBD2; V gene: TRBV19; J gene: TRBJ2-2; CDR3 DNA: TGTGCCAGTACCCAGCTAGCGGGAGCATACACCGGGGAGCTGTTTTTT; CDR3 protein: CASTQLAGAYTGELFF
clone size: NA; D gene: NA; V gene: TRBV7-9; J gene: TRBJ2-7; CDR3 DNA: TGTGCCAGCAGCCTTGTTGGGGGCTACGAGCAGTACTTC; CDR3 protein: CASSLVGGYEQYF
clone size: NA; D gene: TRBD1; V gene: TRBV7-9; J gene: TRBJ2-2; CDR3 DNA: TGTGCCAGCAGCTGGACACCGGGACAGGTCGAGAATACCGGGGAGCTGTTTTTT; CDR3 protein: CASSWTPGQVENTGELFF
clone size: NA; D gene: NA; V gene: TRBV10-2; J gene: TRBJ2-3; CDR3 DNA: TGCGCCAGCAGAGGGCAGGGGGGTGCGGATACGCAGTATTTT; CDR3 protein: CASRGQGGADTQYF
clone size: NA; D gene: TRBD2; V gene: TRBV7-8; J gene: TRBJ2-5; CDR3 DNA: TGTGCCAGCAAGTTAACTAGCGGGGGGCTGAGCAGAGAGACCCAGTACTTC; CDR3 protein: CASKLTSGGLSRETQYF
clone size: NA; D gene: TRBD2; V gene: TRBV9; J gene: TRBJ2-5; CDR3 DNA: TGTGCCAGCAGCGAGGGGACTAGCGGACCAAAAGAGACCCAGTACTTC; CDR3 protein: CASSEGTSGPKETQYF
clone size: once; D gene: TRBD1; V gene: TRBV6-1; J gene: TRBJ1-2; CDR3 DNA: TGTGCCAGCAGAAGCGGGACAGGCTATGGCTACACCTTC; CDR3 protein: CASRSGTGYGYTF
clone size: NA; D gene: NA; V gene: TRBV18; J gene: TRBJ2-5; CDR3 DNA: TGTGCCAGCTCACCACGGGCGGGGATGCAAGAGACCCAGTACTTC; CDR3 protein: CASSPRAGMQETQYF
clone size: few; D gene: TRBD1; V gene: TRBV19; J gene: TRBJ1-2; CDR3 DNA: TGTGCCAGTAGTCACAGGGGTCAATCCTATGGCTACACCTTC; CDR3 protein: CASSHRGQSYGYTF
clone size: NA; D gene: TRBD1; V gene: TRBV19; J gene: TRBJ1-2; CDR3 DNA: TGTGCCAGTGGGACAGGGCCTGGCTACACCTTC; CDR3 protein: CASGTGPGYTF
clone size: NA; D gene: NA; V gene: TRBV4-1; J gene: TRBJ2-7; CDR3 DNA: TGCGCCAGCAGCCAATCCACAGGGATCTCCTACGAGCAGTACTTC; CDR3 protein: CASSQSTGISYEQYF
clone size: NA; D gene: NA; V gene: TRBV7-8; J gene: TRBJ2-7; CDR3 DNA: TGTGCCAGCAGCTTAGCAGGACAGTACTACGAGCAGTACTTC; CDR3 protein: CASSLAGQYYEQYF
clone size: NA; D gene: TRBD1; V gene: TRBV9; J gene: TRBJ2-5; CDR3 DNA: TGTGCCAGCACGGGACAGGGGGCGGAAGAGACCCAGTACTTC; CDR3 protein: CASTGQGAEETQYF
clone size: few; D gene: TRBD1; V gene: TRBV30; J gene: TRBJ2-7; CDR3 DNA: TGTGCCTGGGGGACCGAGGACAGGCTCAACGAGCAGTACTTC; CDR3 protein: CAWGTEDRLNEQYF
clone size: NA; D gene: NA; V gene: TRBV28; J gene: TRBJ2-5; CDR3 DNA: TGTGCCAGCAGTTCCCTGGACCGGTGGGACCAGTACTTC; CDR3 protein: CASSSLDRWDQYF
clone size: NA; D gene: TRBD2; V gene: TRBV30; J gene: TRBJ2-2; CDR3 DNA: TGTGCCTGGAGTGAGGGACTAGCGGGACGTCGCGACTACACCGGGGAGCTGTTTTTT; CDR3 protein: CAWSEGLAGRRDYTGELFF
clone size: NA; D gene: TRBD2; V gene: TRBV11-2; J gene: TRBJ2-1; CDR3 DNA: TGTGCCAGCAGCCCCGAACTAGCGGGGGGGGCAAATGAGCAGTTCTTC; CDR3 protein: CASSPELAGGANEQFF
clone size: NA; D gene: NA; V gene: TRBV13; J gene: TRBJ1-5; CDR3 DNA: TGTGCCAGCAGCCCGTACCGAGGGGATCAGCCCCAGCATTTT; CDR3 protein: CASSPYRGDQPQHF
clone size: NA; D gene: NA; V gene: TRBV21-1; J gene: TRBJ2-1; CDR3 DNA: TGTGCCAGCAGCTCCTGGACTAGCGGGGTGAGCTCCTACAATGAGCAGTTCTTC; CDR3 protein: CASSSWTSGVSSYNEQFF
clone size: NA; D gene: TRBD2; V gene: TRBV7-8; J gene: TRBJ2-3; CDR3 DNA: TGTGCCAGCAGCTTAGGGGCGGGGGGGCCGACAGATACGCAGTATTTT; CDR3 protein: CASSLGAGGPTDTQYF
clone size: NA; D gene: NA; V gene: TRBV5-4; J gene: TRBJ2-7; CDR3 DNA: TGTGCCAGCAGTTTTGACAGATTCTACGAGCAGTACTTC; CDR3 protein: CASSFDRFYEQYF
clone size: NA; D gene: TRBD1; V gene: TRBV5-5; J gene: TRBJ1-2; CDR3 DNA: TGTGCCAGCAGCTTGGGAGGGGGCGCCGCTATTTATGGCTACACCTTC; CDR3 protein: CASSLGGGAAIYGYTF
clone size: once; D gene: TRBD2; V gene: TRBV9; J gene: TRBJ2-1; CDR3 DNA: TGTGCCAGCAGCGTAGCGGGAGGGCCCGGGGATGAGCAGTTCTTC; CDR3 protein: CASSVAGGPGDEQFF
clone size: NA; D gene: TRBD2; V gene: TRBV9; J gene: TRBJ2-1; CDR3 DNA: TGTGCCAGCGCCCGACTAGCGGGAGGGGATGAGCAGTTCTTC; CDR3 protein: CASARLAGGDEQFF
clone size: NA; D gene: NA; V gene: TRBV4-1; J gene: TRBJ2-5; CDR3 DNA: TGCGCCAGCAGCCAAACCCCGGGCCTAGAGACCCAGTACTTC; CDR3 protein: CASSQTPGLETQYF
clone size: NA; D gene: TRBD2; V gene: TRBV9; J gene: TRBJ2-1; CDR3 DNA: TGTGCCAGCAGCCCTGGGGACTACATGAGTATGGGGGAGCAGTTCTTC; CDR3 protein: CASSPGDYMSMGEQFF
clone size: NA; D gene: TRBD1; V gene: TRBV4-3; J gene: TRBJ1-3; CDR3 DNA: TGCGCCAGCAGCCAAGTGGCAGGGGGGAATGGAAACACCATATATTTT; CDR3 protein: CASSQVAGGNGNTIYF
clone size: NA; D gene: NA; V gene: TRBV10-3; J gene: TRBJ2-2; CDR3 DNA: TGTGCCATCAGTGAGTCGGCGGGTAGGAACACCGGGGAGCTGTTTTTT; CDR3 protein: CAISESAGRNTGELFF
clone size: NA; D gene: NA; V gene: TRBV28; J gene: TRBJ1-5; CDR3 DNA: TGTGCCACCGCAAGGACAGATTTAGATCAGCCCCAGCATTTT; CDR3 protein: CATARTDLDQPQHF
clone size: NA; D gene: TRBD1; V gene: TRBV5-1; J gene: TRBJ2-7; CDR3 DNA: TGCGCCAGCAGCCCGGAGGGGACAGGGTCGGAGGTCAACGAGCAGTACTTC; CDR3 protein: CASSPEGTGSEVNEQYF
clone size: once; D gene: NA; V gene: TRBV28; J gene: TRBJ2-1; CDR3 DNA: TGTGCCAGCAGTTTAGTTAAGGGGGCCTACAATGAGCAGTTCTTC; CDR3 protein: CASSLVKGAYNEQFF
clone size: NA; D gene: NA; V gene: TRBV15; J gene: TRBJ1-5; CDR3 DNA: TGTGCCACCAGATCGGGGGCGGATAGCAATCAGCCCCAGCATTTT; CDR3 protein: CATRSGADSNQPQHF
clone size: NA; D gene: TRBD1; V gene: TRBV30; J gene: TRBJ1-4; CDR3 DNA: TGTGCCTGGAGTGTAAACTCTGACAGGGGTCAACTGTTTTTT; CDR3 protein: CAWSVNSDRGQLFF
clone size: NA; D gene: NA; V gene: TRBV5-1; J gene: TRBJ1-1; CDR3 DNA: TGCGCCAGCAGCTTGGCGATTACAGGATTGAACACTGAAGCTTTCTTT; CDR3 protein: CASSLAITGLNTEAFF